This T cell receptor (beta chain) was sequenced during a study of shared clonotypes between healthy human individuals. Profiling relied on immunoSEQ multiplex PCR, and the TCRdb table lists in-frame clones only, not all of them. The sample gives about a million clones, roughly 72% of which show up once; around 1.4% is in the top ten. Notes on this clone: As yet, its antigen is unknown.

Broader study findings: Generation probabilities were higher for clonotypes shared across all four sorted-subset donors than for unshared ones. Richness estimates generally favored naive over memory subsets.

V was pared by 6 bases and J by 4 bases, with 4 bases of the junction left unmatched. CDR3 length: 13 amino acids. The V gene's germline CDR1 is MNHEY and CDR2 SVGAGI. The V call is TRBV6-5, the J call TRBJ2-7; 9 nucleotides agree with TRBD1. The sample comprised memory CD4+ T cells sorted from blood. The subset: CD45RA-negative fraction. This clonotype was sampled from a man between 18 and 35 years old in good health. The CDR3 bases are TGTGCCAGCAGGGGGGACAGGGAATACGAGCAGTACTTC. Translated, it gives CASRGDREYEQYF.